The 20 T cell receptor beta chains reported below all come from one sample, sequenced in a study of T cell repertoires in cytomegalovirus infection. These receptors lack a known antigen. From the reads, TCRdb called clonotypes with MiXCR, one entry per CDR3 protein. Of about 78,000 distinct CDR3 sequences detected, approximately 40% appear once; the ten largest clones hold approximately 93%. The source was CD8+ T cells from cultured PBMCs, collected from culture after CMV antigen stimulation. These receptors all stem from a human donor in good health (CMV status not recorded). Some clones in this sample may be carry-over from other donors' samples.

This clonotype was detected only a few times. The rearrangement joins TRBV19 to TRBJ2-1; D is undetermined. Trimming took off 6 bases at V and 5 bases at J, with 14 bases between the two ends. Germline V gives CDR1 LNHDA, CDR2 SQIVND (reference sequence). The CDR3 runs 14 residues. CDR3: CASRGRDWDNEQFF. CDR3 DNA sequence: TGTGCCAGTAGGGGTAGGGATTGGGACAATGAGCAGTTCTTC. The variable domain in full, completed from reference TRBV19 and TRBJ2-1, reads DGGITQSPKYLFRKEGQNVTLSCEQNLNHDAMYWYRQDPGQGLRLIYYSQIVNDFQKGDIAEGYSVSREKKESFPLTVTSAQKNPTAFYLCASRGRDWDNEQFFGPGTRLTVL.

This clonotype was found once. V usage is TRBV7-9 and J usage is TRBJ1-4; 7 nucleotides line up with TRBD1. V shed 7 bases, J shed 8 bases, and the junction held 4 bases outside the gene matches. Per the germline V gene, CDR1 is SEHNR and CDR2 is FQNEAQ (reference sequence). This CDR3 comprises 12 residues. The CDR3 loop is CASTSGQEKLFF. The CDR3, as DNA: TGTGCCAGCACTTCGGGACAGGAAAAACTGTTTTTT.

There are a few counts of this clonotype. The V gene is TRBV5-1, the J gene TRBJ2-3, with 10 bases that match TRBD1. From germline, CDR1 is SGHRS and CDR2 YFSETQ. V was clipped by 4 bases and J by 2 bases; unmatched bases: 13. The CDR3 sequence is 18 residues long. The DNA for the CDR3 is TGCGCCAGCAGCAGACCGGGACAGGGGACCACCTACACAGATACGCAGTATTTT. Translation gives CASSRPGQGTTYTDTQYF.

The genes are TRBV4-1 and TRBJ1-6; 9 bases map to TRBD1. This CDR3 spans 17 amino acids. Germline CDR1 MGHRA, CDR2 YSYEKL. J was trimmed by 7 bases and V by 4 bases; bases with no gene match: 11. As DNA, the CDR3 is TGCGCCAGCAGCCTAATCGAGGGACAGGGTCTGAATTCACCCCTCCACTTT. It codes for CASSLIEGQGLNSPLHF.

The chain joins TRBV13 to TRBJ1-2; tentative D call: TRBD1 (6 bases). From germline, CDR1 is PRHDT and CDR2 FYEKMQ (reference sequence). V was cut by 5 bases and J by 4 bases, with 11 bases left in between. There are 13 residues in the CDR3. The CDR3 here is CASSIGQIYGYTF. The DNA of the CDR3 is TGTGCCAGCAGCATCGGACAGATCTATGGCTACACCTTC. The full variable domain, rest sourced from reference TRBV13 and TRBJ1-2, is AAGVIQSPRHLIKEKRETATLKCYPIPRHDTVYWYQQGPGQDPQFLISFYEKMQSDKGSIPDRFSAQQFSDYHSELNMSSLELGDSALYFCASSIGQIYGYTFGSGTRLTVV.

V usage is TRBV7-2 and J usage is TRBJ1-1, with D uncertain. The CDR3 spans 15 residues. V shed 2 bases and J shed 3 bases, with 13 bases lying between them. Germline V gives CDR1 SGHTA, CDR2 FQGNSA. This CDR3 is CASSLRSGIDTEAFF. Written as DNA, the CDR3 is TGTGCCAGCAGCTTAAGATCCGGGATCGACACTGAAGCTTTCTTT.

The V and J genes are TRBV5-4 and TRBJ2-2, with TRBD1 matching 9 bases. Germline V gives CDR1 SGHNT, CDR2 YYREEE (reference sequence). The CDR3 has 14 amino acids. The trim removed 10 bases at V and 4 bases at J, leaving 8 bases unmatched. The CDR3 sequence is CAGTTGGITGELFF. The DNA of the CDR3 is TGTGCCGGAACTACAGGGGGCATCACCGGGGAGCTGTTTTTT.

Here the CDR3 reads CSARGPVNTEAFF. The CDR3 nucleotides are TGCAGTGCTAGGGGCCCAGTGAACACTGAAGCTTTCTTT. This chain uses TRBV20-1 with TRBJ1-1; no clear D. Trimming shortened V by 3 bases and J by 0 bases, and 8 bases separated the two germline ends. The CDR3 contains 13 residues. Germline V gene lookup returns CDR1 DFQATT and CDR2 SNEGSKA (reference sequence).

The chain employs TRBV7-9 and TRBJ2-7; 9 nucleotides agree with TRBD1. CDR3 length equals 15 residues. With V trimmed by 4 bases and J by 2 bases, 6 bases remained unmatched. Germline-derived CDR1 and CDR2 are SEHNR and FQNEAQ (reference sequence). CDR3 DNA: TGTGCCAGCAGCTCAGTTCGGACAGGGGCCTACGAGCAGTACTTC. Encoded protein: CASSSVRTGAYEQYF.

The chain joins TRBV27 to TRBJ2-5, with 16 positions matching TRBD2. The CDR3 is made up of 19 amino acids. The trim removed 3 bases at V and 5 bases at J, leaving 12 bases unmatched. Germline lookup yields CDR1 MNHEY and CDR2 SMNVEV (reference sequence). Here the CDR3 DNA reads TGTGCCAGCAGTTTCATCGGGGGACTAGCGGGGGGGCAGGGTGAGACCCAGTACTTC. Encoded protein: CASSFIGGLAGGQGETQYF.

The chain is built from TRBV12-3 or TRBV12-4 and TRBJ2-1, with D uncertain. The CDR3 runs to 12 residues. Between the trimmed V and J ends, which lost 6 bases and 4 bases, there was a span of 7 bases. Here the CDR3 reads CASRESYNEQFF. In DNA form, the CDR3 reads TGTGCCAGCAGGGAGAGTTACAATGAGCAGTTCTTC.

The CDR3: CASSIGLNLLRTYEQYF. In nucleotides, the CDR3 is TGTGCCAGTAGTATAGGACTTAATCTCCTACGAACATACGAGCAGTACTTC. The rearrangement uses TRBV19 and TRBJ2-7; D is unclear. This CDR3 spans 17 amino acids. Germline V CDR1 and CDR2: LNHDA, SQIVND (reference sequence). Trimming cost V 1 base and J 4 bases, with 20 bases left between them.

The chain carries TRBV3-1 and TRBJ2-1; D unresolved. The V end was cut by 3 bases, the J end by 6 bases, with 9 bases between. This CDR3 is built from 13 residues. CDR1 and CDR2 from the germline V gene are LGHDT and YNNKEL (reference sequence). As DNA, the CDR3 is TGTGCCAGCAGCCAGGGGAACCTCAATGAGCAGTTCTTC. As protein: CASSQGNLNEQFF.

The V gene is TRBV5-1, the J gene TRBJ2-1; TRBD1 agrees at 9 bases. Germline loops: CDR1 SGHRS, CDR2 YFSETQ. V shed 4 bases and J 6 bases; nucleotides not matched to a gene: 8. The CDR3 extends over 15 amino acids. CDR3 sequence: CASSTGQGLLNEQFF. The DNA for the CDR3 is TGCGCCAGCAGCACCGGACAGGGGCTCCTCAATGAGCAGTTCTTC.

This chain uses TRBV7-9 with TRBJ2-2, with D possibly matching TRBD2 (5 bases). The ends were cut back, 1 base at V and 1 base at J, with 13 bases in the middle. Germline values: CDR1 SEHNR, CDR2 FQNEAQ (reference sequence). This CDR3 contains 17 residues. CDR3 coding DNA: TGTGCCAGCAGCTTAGGGCGGGCAGGCAAGAACACCGGGGAGCTGTTTTTT. Protein: CASSLGRAGKNTGELFF.

This clonotype was seen a handful of times. The gene calls are TRBV5-6 and TRBJ2-1; possibly TRBD1 or TRBD2 for D (5 bases each). V was pared by 5 bases and J by 2 bases, with 17 bases between. This CDR3 is 16 amino acids long. CDR1 and CDR2 (germline): SGHDT, YYEEEE. CDR3 DNA: TGTGCCAGCAGTTCCACGGGGCGGATTCCCTACAATGAGCAGTTCTTC. Its translation is CASSSTGRIPYNEQFF.

The rearrangement joins TRBV7-8 to TRBJ1-5; a weak D match, TRBD1 (6 bases). V gave up 4 bases and J gave up 3 bases, with 16 bases separating them. Germline CDR1 SGHVS, CDR2 FQNEAQ. This CDR3 comprises 16 residues. For the CDR3, the DNA is TGTGCCAGCAGCTCGGCTGACGGACAGTCCAATCAGCCCCAGCATTTT. This gives the protein CASSSADGQSNQPQHF.

This clonotype was detected only a few times. V usage is TRBV5-4 and J usage is TRBJ2-3; D possibly corresponds to TRBD1 (6 bases). Trimming shortened V by 0 bases and J by 5 bases, and 13 bases separated the two germline ends. The CDR3 loop spans 15 amino acids. Germline V gene sequence: CDR1 SGHNT, CDR2 YYREEE (reference sequence). CDR3 DNA: TGTGCCAGCAGCTTGGACAGGGCGTCCGGAGATACGCAGTATTTT. Translating gives CASSLDRASGDTQYF.

J is TRBJ2-1 and V is TRBV6-6; D is ambiguous. The CDR3 loop spans 12 amino acids. V shed 1 base and J shed 7 bases, with 5 bases lying between them. Germline values: CDR1 MNHNY, CDR2 SVGAGI (reference sequence). In nucleotides, the CDR3 is TGTGCCAGCAGTTACTTAATTAATGAGCAGTTCTTC. It is translated as CASSYLINEQFF.

This clonotype was seen only a few times. This chain links TRBV6-6 with TRBJ1-2; maybe TRBD1 (5 bases). Germline V gene sequence: CDR1 MNHNY, CDR2 SVGAGI (reference sequence). CDR3 length equals 11 residues. V gave up 11 bases and J gave up 5 bases, with 12 bases separating them. The CDR3 coding sequence is TGTGCCGACAGAGGGGAGTATGGCTACACCTTC. It translates to CADRGEYGYTF.